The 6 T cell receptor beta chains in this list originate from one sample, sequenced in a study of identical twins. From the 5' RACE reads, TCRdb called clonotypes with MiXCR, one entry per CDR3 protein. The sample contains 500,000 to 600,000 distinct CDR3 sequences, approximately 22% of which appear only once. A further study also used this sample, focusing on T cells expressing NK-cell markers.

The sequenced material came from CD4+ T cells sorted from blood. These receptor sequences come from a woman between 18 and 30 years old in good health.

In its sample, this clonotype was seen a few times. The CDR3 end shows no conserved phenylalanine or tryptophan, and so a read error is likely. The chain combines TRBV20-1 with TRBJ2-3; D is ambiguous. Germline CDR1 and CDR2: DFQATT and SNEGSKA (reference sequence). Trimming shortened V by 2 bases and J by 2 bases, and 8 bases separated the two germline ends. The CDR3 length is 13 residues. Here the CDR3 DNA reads TGCAGTGCTAGAACCCAGGCCACAGATACGCAGTATCTT. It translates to CSARTQATDTQYL.

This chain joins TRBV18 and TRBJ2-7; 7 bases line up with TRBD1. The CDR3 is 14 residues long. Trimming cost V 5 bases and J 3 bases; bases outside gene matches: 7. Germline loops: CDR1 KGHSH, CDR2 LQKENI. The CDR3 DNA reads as TGTGCCAGCTCAGTTGGGACAGAGAGCTACGAGCAGTACTTC. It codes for CASSVGTESYEQYF.

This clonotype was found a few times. The CDR3 sequence: CASSFQSSTDTQYF. DNA of the CDR3: TGCGCCAGCAGCTTCCAGTCTAGCACAGATACGCAGTATTTT. J is TRBJ2-3 and V is TRBV5-1; D gene ambiguous. From germline, CDR1 is SGHRS and CDR2 YFSETQ. Trimming took 2 bases from V and 0 from J, leaving 7 bases between them. There are 14 residues in the CDR3.

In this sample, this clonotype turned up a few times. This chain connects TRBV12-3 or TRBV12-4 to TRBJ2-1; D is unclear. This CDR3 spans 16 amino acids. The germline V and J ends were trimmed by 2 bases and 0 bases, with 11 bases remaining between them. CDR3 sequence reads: CASSLMGSHSYNEQFF. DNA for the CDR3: TGTGCCAGCAGTTTAATGGGGTCACACTCCTACAATGAGCAGTTCTTC.

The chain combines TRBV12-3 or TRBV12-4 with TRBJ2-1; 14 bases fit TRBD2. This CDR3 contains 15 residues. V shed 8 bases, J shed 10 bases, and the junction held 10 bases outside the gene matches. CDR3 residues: CASGPRGLAGVEQFF. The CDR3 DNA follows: TGTGCCAGCGGCCCCAGGGGACTAGCGGGAGTGGAGCAGTTCTTC.

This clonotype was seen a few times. The CDR3 reads CASTKPGAGGGYTF. CDR3 coding DNA: TGTGCCAGTACAAAACCGGGGGCAGGGGGTGGCTACACCTTC. The chain couples TRBV12-3 or TRBV12-4 to TRBJ1-2, with 7 bases fitting TRBD1. The CDR3 runs 14 residues. Trimming took 9 bases from V and 7 from J; bases not matched to a gene: 14.